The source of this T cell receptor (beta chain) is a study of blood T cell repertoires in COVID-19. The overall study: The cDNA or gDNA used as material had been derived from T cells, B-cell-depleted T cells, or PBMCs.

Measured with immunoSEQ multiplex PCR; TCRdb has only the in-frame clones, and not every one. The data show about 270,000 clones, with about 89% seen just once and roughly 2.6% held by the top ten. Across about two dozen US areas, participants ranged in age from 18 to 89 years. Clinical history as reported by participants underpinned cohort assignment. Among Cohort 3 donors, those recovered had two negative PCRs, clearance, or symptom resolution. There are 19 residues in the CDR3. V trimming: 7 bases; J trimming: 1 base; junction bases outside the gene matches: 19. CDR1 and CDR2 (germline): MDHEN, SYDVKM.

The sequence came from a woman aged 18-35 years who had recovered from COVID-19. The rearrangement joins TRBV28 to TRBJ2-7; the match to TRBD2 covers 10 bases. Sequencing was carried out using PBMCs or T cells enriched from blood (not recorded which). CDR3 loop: CASMPLPVVAGGISYEQYF. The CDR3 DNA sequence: TGTGCCAGCATGCCTCTCCCCGTGGTAGCGGGAGGAATATCCTACGAGCAGTACTTC. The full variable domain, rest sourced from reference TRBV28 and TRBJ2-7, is DVKVTQSSRYLVKRTGEKVFLECVQDMDHENMFWYRQDPGLGLRLIYFSYDVKMKEKGDIPEGYSVSREKKERFSLILESASTNQTSMYLCASMPLPVVAGGISYEQYFGPGTRLTVT.